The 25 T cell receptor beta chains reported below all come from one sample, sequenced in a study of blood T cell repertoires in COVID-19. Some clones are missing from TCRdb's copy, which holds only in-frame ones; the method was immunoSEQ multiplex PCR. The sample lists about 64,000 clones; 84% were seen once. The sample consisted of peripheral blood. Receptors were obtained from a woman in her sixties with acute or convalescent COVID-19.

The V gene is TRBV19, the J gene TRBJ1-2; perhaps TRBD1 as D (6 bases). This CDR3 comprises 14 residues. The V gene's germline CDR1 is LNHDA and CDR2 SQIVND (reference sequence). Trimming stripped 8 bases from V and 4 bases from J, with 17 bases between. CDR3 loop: CASGLRGFIYGYTF. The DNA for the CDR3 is TGTGCCAGTGGACTCAGGGGTTTTATCTATGGCTACACCTTC. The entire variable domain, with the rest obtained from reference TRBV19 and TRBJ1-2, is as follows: DGGITQSPKYLFRKEGQNVTLSCEQNLNHDAMYWYRQDPGQGLRLIYYSQIVNDFQKGDIAEGYSVSREKKESFPLTVTSAQKNPTAFYLCASGLRGFIYGYTFGSGTRLTVV.

CDR3 nucleotide sequence: TGTGCCAGCAGTCTAAACAGGGTAAGGCCCCAGCATTTT. It encodes CASSLNRVRPQHF. The chain carries TRBV27 and TRBJ1-5; D may be TRBD1 (6 bases). Germline V gene lookup returns CDR1 MNHEY and CDR2 SMNVEV (reference sequence). Trimming took off 5 bases at V and 9 bases at J, with 14 bases between the two ends. The CDR3 runs 13 residues.

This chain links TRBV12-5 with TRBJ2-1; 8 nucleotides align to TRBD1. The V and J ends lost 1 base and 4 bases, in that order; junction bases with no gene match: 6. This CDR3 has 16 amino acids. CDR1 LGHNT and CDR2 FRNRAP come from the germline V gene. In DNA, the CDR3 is TGTGCTAGTGGTTTGGGGGCAGGGGGCGCTTACAATGAGCAGTTCTTC. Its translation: CASGLGAGGAYNEQFF.

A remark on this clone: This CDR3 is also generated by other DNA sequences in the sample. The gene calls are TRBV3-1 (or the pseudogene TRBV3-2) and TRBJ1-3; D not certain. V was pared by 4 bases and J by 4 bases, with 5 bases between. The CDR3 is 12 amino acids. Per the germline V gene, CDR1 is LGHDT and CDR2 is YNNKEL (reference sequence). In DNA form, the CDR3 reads TGTGCCAGCAGCCCTAAGGGAAACACCATATATTTT. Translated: CASSPKGNTIYF.

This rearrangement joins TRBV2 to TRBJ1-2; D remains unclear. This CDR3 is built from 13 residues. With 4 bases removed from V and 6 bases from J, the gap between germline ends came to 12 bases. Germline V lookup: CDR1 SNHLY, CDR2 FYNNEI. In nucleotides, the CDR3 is TGTGCCAGCAGTGGGGCGAGGGCCGATGGCTACACCTTC. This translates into CASSGARADGYTF.

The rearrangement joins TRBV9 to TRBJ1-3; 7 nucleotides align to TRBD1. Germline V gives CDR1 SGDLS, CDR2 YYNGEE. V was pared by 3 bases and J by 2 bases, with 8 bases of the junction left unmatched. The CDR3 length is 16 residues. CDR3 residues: CASSATPTGTGNTIYF. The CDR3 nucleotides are TGTGCCAGCAGCGCTACCCCGACAGGGACTGGAAACACCATATATTTT.

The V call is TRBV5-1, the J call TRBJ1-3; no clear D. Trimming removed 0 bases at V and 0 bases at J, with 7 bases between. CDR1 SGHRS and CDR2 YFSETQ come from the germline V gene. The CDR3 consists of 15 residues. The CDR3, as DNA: TGCGCCAGCAGCTTGGGCGGCGCCTCTGGAAACACCATATATTTT. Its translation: CASSLGGASGNTIYF. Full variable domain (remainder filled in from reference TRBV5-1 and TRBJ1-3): KAGVTQTPRYLIKTRGQQVTLSCSPISGHRSVSWYQQTPGQGLQFLFEYFSETQRNKGNFPGRFSGRQFSNSRSEMNVSTLELGDSALYLCASSLGGASGNTIYFGEGSWLTVV.

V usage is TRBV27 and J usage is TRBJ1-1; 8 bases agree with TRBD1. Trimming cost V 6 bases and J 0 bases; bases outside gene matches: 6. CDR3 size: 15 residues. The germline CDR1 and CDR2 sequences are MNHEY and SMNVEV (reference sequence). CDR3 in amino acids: CASSPRDRLNTEAFF. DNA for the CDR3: TGTGCCAGCAGCCCCCGGGACAGGCTGAACACTGAAGCTTTCTTT.

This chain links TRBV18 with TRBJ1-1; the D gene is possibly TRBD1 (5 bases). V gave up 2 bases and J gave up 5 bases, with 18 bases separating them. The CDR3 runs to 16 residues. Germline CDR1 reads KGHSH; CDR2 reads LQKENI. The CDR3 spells CASSPLERGPKTEAFF. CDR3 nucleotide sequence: TGTGCCAGCTCACCATTAGAAAGGGGCCCGAAGACTGAAGCTTTCTTT.

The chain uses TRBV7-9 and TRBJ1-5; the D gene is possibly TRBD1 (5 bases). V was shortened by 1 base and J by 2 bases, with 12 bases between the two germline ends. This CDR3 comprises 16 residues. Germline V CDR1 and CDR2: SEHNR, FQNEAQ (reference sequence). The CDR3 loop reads CASSLDGGLGNQPQHF. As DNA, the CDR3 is TGTGCCAGCAGCTTAGATGGGGGGTTGGGCAATCAGCCCCAGCATTTT.

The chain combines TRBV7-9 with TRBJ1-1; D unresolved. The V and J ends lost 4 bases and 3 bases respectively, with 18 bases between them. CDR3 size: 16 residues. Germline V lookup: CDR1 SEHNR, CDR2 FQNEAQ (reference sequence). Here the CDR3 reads CASSSPRIRSDTEAFF. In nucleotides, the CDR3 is TGTGCCAGCAGCTCCCCCCGGATTCGGAGCGACACTGAAGCTTTCTTT.

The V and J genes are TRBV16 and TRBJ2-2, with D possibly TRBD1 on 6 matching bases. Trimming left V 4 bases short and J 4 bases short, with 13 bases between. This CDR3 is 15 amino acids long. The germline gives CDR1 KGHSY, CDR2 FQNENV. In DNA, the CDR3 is TGTGCCAGCAGCCGACAGGTCGTGAGCACCGGGGAGCTGTTTTTT. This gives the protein CASSRQVVSTGELFF.

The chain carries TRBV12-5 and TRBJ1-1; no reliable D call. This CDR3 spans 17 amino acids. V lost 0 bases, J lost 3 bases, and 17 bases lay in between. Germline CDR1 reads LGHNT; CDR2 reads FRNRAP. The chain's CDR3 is CASGLVIGIPRDTEAFF. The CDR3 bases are TGTGCTAGTGGTTTGGTAATCGGAATACCACGGGACACTGAAGCTTTCTTT.

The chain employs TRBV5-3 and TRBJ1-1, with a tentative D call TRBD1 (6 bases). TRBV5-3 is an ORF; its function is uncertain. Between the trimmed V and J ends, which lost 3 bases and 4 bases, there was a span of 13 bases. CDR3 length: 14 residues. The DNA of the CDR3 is TGTGCCAGAAGCTCAGCCGACAGGACCACTGAAGCTTTCTTT. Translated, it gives CARSSADRTTEAFF.

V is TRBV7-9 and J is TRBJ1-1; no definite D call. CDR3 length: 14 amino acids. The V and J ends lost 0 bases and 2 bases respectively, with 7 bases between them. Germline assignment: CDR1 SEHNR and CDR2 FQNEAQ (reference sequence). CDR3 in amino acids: CASSLATGNTEAFF. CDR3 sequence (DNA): TGTGCCAGCAGCTTAGCAACGGGAAACACTGAAGCTTTCTTT.

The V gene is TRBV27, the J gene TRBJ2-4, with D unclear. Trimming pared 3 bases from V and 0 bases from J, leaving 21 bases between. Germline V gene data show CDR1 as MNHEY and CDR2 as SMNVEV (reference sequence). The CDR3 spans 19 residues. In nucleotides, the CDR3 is TGTGCCAGCAGTTTCCCGAAGAACAGAGCATCACTAGCCAAAAACATTCAGTACTTC. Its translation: CASSFPKNRASLAKNIQYF.

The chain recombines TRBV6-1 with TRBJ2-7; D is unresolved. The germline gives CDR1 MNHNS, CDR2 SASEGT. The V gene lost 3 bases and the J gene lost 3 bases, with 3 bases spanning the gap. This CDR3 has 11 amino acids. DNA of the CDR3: TGTGCCAGCAGTGACCTCTACGAGCAGTACTTC. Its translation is CASSDLYEQYF.

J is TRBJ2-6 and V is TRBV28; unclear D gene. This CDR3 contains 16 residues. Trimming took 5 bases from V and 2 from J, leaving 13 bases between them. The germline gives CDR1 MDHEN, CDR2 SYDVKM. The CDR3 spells CASSVLLFPGANVLTF. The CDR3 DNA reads TGTGCCAGCAGTGTACTACTCTTCCCTGGGGCCAACGTCCTGACTTTC.

CDR3 loop: CASSRGTSGKETQYF. CDR3 bases: TGTGCCAGCAGCCGGGGGACTAGCGGAAAAGAGACCCAGTACTTC. The V gene is TRBV3-1 (or the pseudogene TRBV3-2), the J gene TRBJ2-5; 11 bases line up with TRBD2. With V trimmed by 4 bases and J by 3 bases, 4 bases remained unmatched. CDR1 is LGHDT and CDR2 is YNNKEL in the germline V gene (reference sequence). CDR3 length: 15 residues.

The CDR3 sequence: CASSLGKQPSYGYTF. CDR3 bases: TGTGCCAGCAGTTTAGGCAAACAGCCATCCTATGGCTACACCTTC. This chain links TRBV27 with TRBJ1-2; D remains unclear. Germline CDR1 MNHEY, CDR2 SMNVEV (reference sequence). Trimming cost V 2 bases and J 4 bases, with 14 bases left between them. The CDR3 is 15 amino acids.

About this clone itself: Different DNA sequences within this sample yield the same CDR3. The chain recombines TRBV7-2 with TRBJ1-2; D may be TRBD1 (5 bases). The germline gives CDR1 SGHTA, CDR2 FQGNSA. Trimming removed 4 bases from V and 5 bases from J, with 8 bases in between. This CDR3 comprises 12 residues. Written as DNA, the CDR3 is TGTGCCAGCAGCTCCCCAGGGTATGGCTACACCTTC. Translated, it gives CASSSPGYGYTF.

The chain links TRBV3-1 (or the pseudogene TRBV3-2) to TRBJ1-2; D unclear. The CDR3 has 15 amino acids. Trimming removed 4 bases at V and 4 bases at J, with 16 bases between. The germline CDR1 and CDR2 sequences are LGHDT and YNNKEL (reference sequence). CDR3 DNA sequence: TGTGCCAGCAGCCGATCGACACAACCTACCTATGGCTACACCTTC. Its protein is CASSRSTQPTYGYTF.

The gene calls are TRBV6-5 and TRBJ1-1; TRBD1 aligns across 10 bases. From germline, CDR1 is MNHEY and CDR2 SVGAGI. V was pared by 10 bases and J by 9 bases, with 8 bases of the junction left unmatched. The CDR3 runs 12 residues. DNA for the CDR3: TGTGCCACCGAGAACGACAGGGGGCAAGCTTTCTTT. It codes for CATENDRGQAFF.

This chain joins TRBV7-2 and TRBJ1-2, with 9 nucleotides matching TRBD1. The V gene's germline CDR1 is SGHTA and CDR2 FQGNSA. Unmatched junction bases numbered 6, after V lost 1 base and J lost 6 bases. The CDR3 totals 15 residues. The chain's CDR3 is CASSLVVTGGNGYTF. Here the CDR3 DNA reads TGTGCCAGCAGCTTAGTAGTGACAGGGGGGAATGGCTACACCTTC.

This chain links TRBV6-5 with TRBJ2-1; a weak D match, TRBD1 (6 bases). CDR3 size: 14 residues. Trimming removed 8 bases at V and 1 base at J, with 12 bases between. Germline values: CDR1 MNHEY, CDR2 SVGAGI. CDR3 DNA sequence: TGTGCCAGCTCAGGGGTTGGATCCTACAATGAGCAGTTCTTC. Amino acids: CASSGVGSYNEQFF.